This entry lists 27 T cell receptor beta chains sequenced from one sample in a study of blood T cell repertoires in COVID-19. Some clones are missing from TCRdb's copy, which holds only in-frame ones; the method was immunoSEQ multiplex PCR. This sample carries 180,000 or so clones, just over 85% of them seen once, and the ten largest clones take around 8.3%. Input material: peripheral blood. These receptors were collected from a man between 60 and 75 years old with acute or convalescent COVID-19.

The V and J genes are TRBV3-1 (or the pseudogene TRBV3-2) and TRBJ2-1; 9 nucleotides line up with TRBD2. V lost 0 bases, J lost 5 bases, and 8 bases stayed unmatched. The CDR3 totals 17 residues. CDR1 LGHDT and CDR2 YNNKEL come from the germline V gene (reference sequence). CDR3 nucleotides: TGTGCCAGCAGCCAAGATCGGGGGGGACTAGCCAACAATGAGCAGTTCTTC. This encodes CASSQDRGGLANNEQFF.

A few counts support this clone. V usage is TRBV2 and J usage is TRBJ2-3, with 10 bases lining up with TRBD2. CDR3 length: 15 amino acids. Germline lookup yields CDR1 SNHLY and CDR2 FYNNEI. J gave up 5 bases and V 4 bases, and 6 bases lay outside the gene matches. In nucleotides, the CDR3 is TGTGCCAGCAGTGGAGCGGGAGGGCCAGGAGATACGCAGTATTTT. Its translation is CASSGAGGPGDTQYF.

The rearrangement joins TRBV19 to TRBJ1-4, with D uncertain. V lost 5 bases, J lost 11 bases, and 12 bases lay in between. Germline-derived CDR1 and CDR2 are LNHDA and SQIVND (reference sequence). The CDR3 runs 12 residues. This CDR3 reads CASSPRVAKLFF. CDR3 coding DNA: TGTGCCAGTAGTCCCCGGGTGGCTAAACTGTTTTTT. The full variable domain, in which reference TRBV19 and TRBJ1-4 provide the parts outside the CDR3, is DGGITQSPKYLFRKEGQNVTLSCEQNLNHDAMYWYRQDPGQGLRLIYYSQIVNDFQKGDIAEGYSVSREKKESFPLTVTSAQKNPTAFYLCASSPRVAKLFFGSGTQLSVL.

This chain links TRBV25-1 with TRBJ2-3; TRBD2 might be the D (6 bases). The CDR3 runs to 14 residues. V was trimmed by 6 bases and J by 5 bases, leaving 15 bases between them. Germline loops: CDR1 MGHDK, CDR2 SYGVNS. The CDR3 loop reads CASSRPGVGDTQYF. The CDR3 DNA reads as TGTGCCAGCAGCCGACCGGGAGTGGGAGATACGCAGTATTTT.

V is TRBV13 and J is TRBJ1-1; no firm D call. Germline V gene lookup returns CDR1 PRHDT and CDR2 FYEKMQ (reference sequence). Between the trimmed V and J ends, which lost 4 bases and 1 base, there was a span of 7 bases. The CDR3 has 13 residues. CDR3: CASSSERNTEAFF. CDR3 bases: TGTGCCAGCAGCTCAGAGCGGAACACTGAAGCTTTCTTT. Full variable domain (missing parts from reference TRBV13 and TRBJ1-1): AAGVIQSPRHLIKEKRETATLKCYPIPRHDTVYWYQQGPGQDPQFLISFYEKMQSDKGSIPDRFSAQQFSDYHSELNMSSLELGDSALYFCASSSERNTEAFFGQGTRLTVV.

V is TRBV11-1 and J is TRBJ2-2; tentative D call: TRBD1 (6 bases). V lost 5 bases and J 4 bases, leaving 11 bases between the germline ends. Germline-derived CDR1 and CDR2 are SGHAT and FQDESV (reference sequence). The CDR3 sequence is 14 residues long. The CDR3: CASSITRGTGELFF. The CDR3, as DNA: TGTGCCAGCAGCATAACCAGGGGCACCGGGGAGCTGTTTTTT.

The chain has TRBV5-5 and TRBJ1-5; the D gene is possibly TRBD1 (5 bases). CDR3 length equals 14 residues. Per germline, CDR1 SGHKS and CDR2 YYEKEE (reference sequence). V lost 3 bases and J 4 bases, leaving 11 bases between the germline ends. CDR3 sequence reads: CASSSGGSNQPQHF. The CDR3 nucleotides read TGTGCCAGCAGCTCGGGGGGGAGTAATCAGCCCCAGCATTTT.

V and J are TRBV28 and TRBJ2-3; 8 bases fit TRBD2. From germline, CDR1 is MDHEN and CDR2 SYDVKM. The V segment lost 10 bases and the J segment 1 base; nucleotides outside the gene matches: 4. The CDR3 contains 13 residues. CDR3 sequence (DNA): TGTGCCACTCAGACTAGCGGCACAGATACGCAGTATTTT. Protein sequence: CATQTSGTDTQYF.

The CDR3 here is CASSVGAGAYEQYF. The CDR3 DNA reads TGTGCCAGCAGCGTAGGAGCGGGAGCCTACGAGCAGTACTTC. The V call is TRBV9, the J call TRBJ2-7, with 8 positions matching TRBD2. Germline CDR1 SGDLS, CDR2 YYNGEE. The length of the CDR3 is 14 residues. The V segment lost 0 bases and the J segment 2 bases; nucleotides outside the gene matches: 1.

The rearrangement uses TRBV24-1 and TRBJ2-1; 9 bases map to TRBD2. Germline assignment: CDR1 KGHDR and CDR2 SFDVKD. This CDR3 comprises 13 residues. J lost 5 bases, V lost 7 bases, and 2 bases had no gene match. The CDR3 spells CATSRTSDNEQFF. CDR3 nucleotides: TGTGCCACCAGCAGGACTAGCGACAATGAGCAGTTCTTC.

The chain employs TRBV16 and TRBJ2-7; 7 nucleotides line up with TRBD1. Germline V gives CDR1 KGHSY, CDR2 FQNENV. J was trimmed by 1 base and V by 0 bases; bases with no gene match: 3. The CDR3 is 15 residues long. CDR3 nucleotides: TGTGCCAGCAGCCAATCTTGGGACAGTTCCTACGAGCAGTACTTC. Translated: CASSQSWDSSYEQYF. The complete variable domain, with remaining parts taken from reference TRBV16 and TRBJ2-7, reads GEEVAQTPKHLVRGEGQKAKLYCAPIKGHSYVFWYQQVLKNEFKFLISFQNENVFDETGMPKERFSAKCLPNSPCSLEIQATKLEDSAVYFCASSQSWDSSYEQYFGPGTRLTVT.

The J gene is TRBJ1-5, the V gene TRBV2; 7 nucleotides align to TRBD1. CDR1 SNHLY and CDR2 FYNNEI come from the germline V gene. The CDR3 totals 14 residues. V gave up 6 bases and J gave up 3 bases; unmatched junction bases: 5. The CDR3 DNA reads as TGTGCCAGCAGACTAACAGGGGCCAATCAGCCCCAGCATTTT. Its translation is CASRLTGANQPQHF. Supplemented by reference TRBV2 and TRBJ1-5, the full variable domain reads EPEVTQTPSHQVTQMGQEVILRCVPISNHLYFYWYRQILGQKVEFLVSFYNNEISEKSEIFDDQFSVERPDGSNFTLKIRSTKLEDSAMYFCASRLTGANQPQHFGDGTRLSIL.

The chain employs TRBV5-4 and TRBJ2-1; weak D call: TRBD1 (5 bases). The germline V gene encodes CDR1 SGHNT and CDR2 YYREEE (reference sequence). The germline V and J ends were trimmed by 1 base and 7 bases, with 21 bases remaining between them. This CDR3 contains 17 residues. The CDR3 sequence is CASSLPVGAYQPNEQFF. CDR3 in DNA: TGTGCCAGCAGCTTGCCGGTTGGGGCCTACCAGCCAAATGAGCAGTTCTTC.

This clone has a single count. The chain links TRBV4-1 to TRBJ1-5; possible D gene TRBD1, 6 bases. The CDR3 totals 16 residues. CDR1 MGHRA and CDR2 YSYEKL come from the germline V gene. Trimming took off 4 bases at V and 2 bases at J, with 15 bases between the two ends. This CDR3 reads CASSLRGGDGNQPQHF. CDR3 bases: TGCGCCAGCAGCCTAAGAGGGGGGGATGGCAATCAGCCCCAGCATTTT.

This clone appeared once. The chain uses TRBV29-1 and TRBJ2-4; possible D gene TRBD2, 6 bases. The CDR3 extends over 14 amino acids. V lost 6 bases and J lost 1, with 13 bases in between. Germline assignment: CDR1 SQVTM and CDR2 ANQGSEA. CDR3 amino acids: CSVGLSAAKNIQYF. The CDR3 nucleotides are TGCAGCGTGGGACTGTCGGCGGCCAAAAACATTCAGTACTTC.

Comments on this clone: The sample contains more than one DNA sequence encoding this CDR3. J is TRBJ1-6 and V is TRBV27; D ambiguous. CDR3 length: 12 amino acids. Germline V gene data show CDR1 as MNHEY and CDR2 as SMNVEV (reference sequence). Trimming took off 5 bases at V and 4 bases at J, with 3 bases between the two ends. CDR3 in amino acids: CASSLYNSPLHF. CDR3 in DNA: TGTGCCAGCAGTCTTTATAATTCACCCCTCCACTTT.

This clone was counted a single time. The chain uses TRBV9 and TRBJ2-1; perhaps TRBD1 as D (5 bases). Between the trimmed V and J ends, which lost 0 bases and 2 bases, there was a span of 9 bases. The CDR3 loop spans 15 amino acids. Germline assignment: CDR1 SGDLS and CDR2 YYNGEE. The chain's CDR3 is CASSVDQGTYNEQFF. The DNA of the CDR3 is TGTGCCAGCAGCGTAGATCAGGGCACCTACAATGAGCAGTTCTTC.

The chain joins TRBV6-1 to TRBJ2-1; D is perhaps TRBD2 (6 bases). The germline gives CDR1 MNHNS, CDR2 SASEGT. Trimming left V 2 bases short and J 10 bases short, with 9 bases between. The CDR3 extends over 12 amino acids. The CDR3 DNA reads TGTGCCAGCAGTGAATCACGGGGGGAGCAGTTCTTC. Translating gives CASSESRGEQFF.

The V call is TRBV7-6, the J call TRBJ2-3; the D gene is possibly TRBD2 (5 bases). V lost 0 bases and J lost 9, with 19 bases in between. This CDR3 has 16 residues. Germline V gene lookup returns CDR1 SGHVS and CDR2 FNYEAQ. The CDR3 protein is CASSLAQRFGGGTQYF. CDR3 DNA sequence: TGTGCCAGCAGCTTAGCGCAGCGCTTCGGAGGTGGGACGCAGTATTTT.

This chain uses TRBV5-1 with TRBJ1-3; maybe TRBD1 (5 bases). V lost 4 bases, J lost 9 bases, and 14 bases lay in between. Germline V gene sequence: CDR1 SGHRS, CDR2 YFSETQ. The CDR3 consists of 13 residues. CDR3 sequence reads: CASSPAEGATIYF. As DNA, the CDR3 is TGCGCCAGCAGCCCGGCAGAAGGGGCCACCATATATTTT.

The CDR3 reads CASNRGVTYNEQFF. The CDR3, as DNA: TGTGCCAGCAACCGCGGAGTGACCTACAATGAGCAGTTCTTC. V usage is TRBV2 and J usage is TRBJ2-1; D remains ambiguous. Germline V lookup: CDR1 SNHLY, CDR2 FYNNEI. The CDR3 has 14 residues. The V end lost 7 bases, the J end lost 2 bases, and 12 bases lay between the germline ends.

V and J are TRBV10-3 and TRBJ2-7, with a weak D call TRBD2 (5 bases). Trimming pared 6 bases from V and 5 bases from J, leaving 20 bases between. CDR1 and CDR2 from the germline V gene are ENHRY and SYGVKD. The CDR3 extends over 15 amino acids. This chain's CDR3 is CAIRPEGGGHDEQYF. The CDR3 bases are TGTGCCATCAGGCCCGAGGGTGGAGGTCACGACGAGCAGTACTTC.

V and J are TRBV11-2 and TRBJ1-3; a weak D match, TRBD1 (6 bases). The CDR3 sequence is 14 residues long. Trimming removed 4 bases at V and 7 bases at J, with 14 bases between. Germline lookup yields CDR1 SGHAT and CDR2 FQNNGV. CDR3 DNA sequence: TGTGCCAGCAGCTACGGTCCCACAGGGAACACCATATATTTT. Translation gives CASSYGPTGNTIYF. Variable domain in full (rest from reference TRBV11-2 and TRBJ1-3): EAGVAQSPRYKIIEKRQSVAFWCNPISGHATLYWYQQILGQGPKLLIQFQNNGVVDDSQLPKDRFSAERLKGVDSTLKIQPAKLEDSAVYLCASSYGPTGNTIYFGEGSWLTVV.

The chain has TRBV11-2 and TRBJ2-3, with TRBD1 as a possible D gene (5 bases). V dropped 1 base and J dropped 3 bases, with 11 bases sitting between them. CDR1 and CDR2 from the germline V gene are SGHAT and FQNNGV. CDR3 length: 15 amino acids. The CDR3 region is CASSLAGFITDTQYF. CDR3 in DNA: TGTGCCAGCAGCTTAGCAGGGTTTATAACAGATACGCAGTATTTT.

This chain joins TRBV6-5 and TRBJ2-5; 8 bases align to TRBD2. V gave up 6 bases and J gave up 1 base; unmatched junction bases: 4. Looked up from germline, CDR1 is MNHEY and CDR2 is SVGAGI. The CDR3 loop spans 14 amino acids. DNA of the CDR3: TGTGCCAGCAGAGATACTAGCGGCCAAGAGACCCAGTACTTC. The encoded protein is CASRDTSGQETQYF.

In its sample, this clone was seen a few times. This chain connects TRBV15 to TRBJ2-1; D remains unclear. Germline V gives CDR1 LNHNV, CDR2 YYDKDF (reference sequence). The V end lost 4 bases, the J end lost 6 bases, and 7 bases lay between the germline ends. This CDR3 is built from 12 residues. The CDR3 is CATSKWSNEQFF. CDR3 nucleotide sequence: TGTGCCACCAGCAAATGGAGCAATGAGCAGTTCTTC.

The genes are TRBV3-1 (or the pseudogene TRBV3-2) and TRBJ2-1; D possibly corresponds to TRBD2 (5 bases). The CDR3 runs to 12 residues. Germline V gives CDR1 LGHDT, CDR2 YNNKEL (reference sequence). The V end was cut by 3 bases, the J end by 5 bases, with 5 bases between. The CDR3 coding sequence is TGTGCCAGCAGCCAGAGGGACAATGAGCAGTTCTTC. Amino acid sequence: CASSQRDNEQFF.